These 29 T cell receptor beta chains were all obtained from the same sample, sequenced in a study of T cell changes during pregnancy in multiple sclerosis. Sequencing was performed with immunoSEQ multiplex PCR; in TCRdb, only in-frame clones are kept and a portion is missing. The sample has 20,000 to 25,000 clones; about 87% are singletons. This specimen was CD8+ T cells from peripheral blood mononuclear cells, taken in the second trimester of pregnancy. The origin of the receptors is a female donor in good health, enrolled as a control in a pregnancy study.

This sequence joins TRBV27 and TRBJ2-7; TRBD2 matches 8 bases. V lost 1 base and J lost 5; bases outside the gene matches: 10. The length of the CDR3 is 16 residues. Germline V gene data show CDR1 as MNHEY and CDR2 as SMNVEV (reference sequence). The CDR3 bases are TGTGCCAGCAGTTTATACCCCAGCGGGAGTTTCCACGAGCAGTACTTC. Translating it yields CASSLYPSGSFHEQYF.

This chain joins TRBV13 and TRBJ2-7; 8 nucleotides align to TRBD2. Looked up from germline, CDR1 is PRHDT and CDR2 is FYEKMQ (reference sequence). V lost 5 bases to trimming and J lost 8 bases; unmatched junction nucleotides: 8. There are 13 residues in the CDR3. CDR3 in DNA: TGTGCCAGCAGCCTGGGACTAGGGAGAAAGCAGTACTTC. Translated, it gives CASSLGLGRKQYF.

The rearrangement uses TRBV4-3 and TRBJ2-7; no definite D call. CDR3 length: 15 amino acids. V lost 0 bases and J 1 base, leaving 10 bases between the germline ends. Per the germline V gene, CDR1 is LGHNA and CDR2 is YSLEER. The CDR3 sequence is CASSQDTAASYEQYF. The CDR3 nucleotides are TGCGCCAGCAGCCAAGATACGGCGGCGTCCTACGAGCAGTACTTC.

V is TRBV11-2 and J is TRBJ2-3; D uncertain. The germline V gene encodes CDR1 SGHAT and CDR2 FQNNGV. This CDR3 contains 12 residues. V shed 1 base and J shed 7 bases, with 6 bases lying between them. The CDR3 DNA reads as TGTGCCAGCAGCTTAGTAACTAATACGCAGTATTTT. Protein: CASSLVTNTQYF.

V and J are TRBV6-1 and TRBJ2-1, with 9 bases lining up with TRBD2. Germline lookup yields CDR1 MNHNS and CDR2 SASEGT. CDR3 length equals 15 residues. Germline trimming cut 1 base from V and 6 bases from J; bases unmatched to any gene: 4. CDR3 region: CASSEGSGSFNEQFF. The CDR3 coding sequence is TGTGCCAGCAGTGAAGGTAGCGGGAGCTTCAATGAGCAGTTCTTC.

This clone was detected once. The chain recombines TRBV29-1 with TRBJ1-2; possible D gene TRBD1, 5 bases. Deletions cut 3 bases from V and 8 bases from J, with 13 bases between. In germline, CDR1 is SQVTM, CDR2 ANQGSEA. The CDR3 spans 12 residues. The CDR3 DNA reads as TGCAGCGTTGAGGGGGGAGGGAACGGCTACACCTTC. Protein sequence: CSVEGGGNGYTF.

The rearrangement links TRBV11-1 to TRBJ2-7, with a possible D match to TRBD2 (6 bases). V was trimmed by 5 bases and J by 6 bases, leaving 20 bases between them. Germline CDR1 reads SGHAT; CDR2 reads FQDESV (reference sequence). This CDR3 has 15 amino acids. CDR3 DNA: TGTGCCAGCAGCCTCGGGAGCTATAAGGGTCTCGAGCAGTACTTC. It is translated as CASSLGSYKGLEQYF.

J is TRBJ2-1 and V is TRBV10-3; TRBD2 matches 13 bases. Germline CDR1 ENHRY, CDR2 SYGVKD. CDR3 size: 14 residues. The V gene end was trimmed by 9 bases and the J gene end by 8 bases; junction bases not matched to a gene: 7. The CDR3 DNA sequence: TGTGCCATAACCGGGACTAGCGGGGTTGATGAGCAGTTCTTC. Translated, it gives CAITGTSGVDEQFF.

This clone has more than one count but fewer than ten. This chain connects TRBV28 to TRBJ1-6; D perhaps matches TRBD1 (6 bases). Trimming took 4 bases from V and 9 from J, leaving 16 bases between them. Germline CDR1 reads MDHEN; CDR2 reads SYDVKM. This CDR3 is built from 15 residues. The CDR3 coding sequence is TGTGCCAGCAGTTCCTATCAGGGGTACGGTTCACCCCTCCACTTT. This sequence encodes CASSSYQGYGSPLHF. The variable domain in full, with the rest retrieved from reference TRBV28 and TRBJ1-6, is DVKVTQSSRYLVKRTGEKVFLECVQDMDHENMFWYRQDPGLGLRLIYFSYDVKMKEKGDIPEGYSVSREKKERFSLILESASTNQTSMYLCASSSYQGYGSPLHFGNGTRLTVT.

The CDR3 sequence: CASSVPARDFKQYF. In DNA form, the CDR3 reads TGTGCCAGCAGCGTACCAGCCAGGGACTTTAAGCAGTATTTT. V is TRBV7-9 and J is TRBJ2-3; the D gene is possibly TRBD2 (6 bases). Germline assignment: CDR1 SEHNR and CDR2 FQNEAQ (reference sequence). The V and J ends lost 5 bases and 11 bases respectively, with 20 bases between them. The CDR3 runs 14 residues.

The chain carries TRBV27 and TRBJ2-5, with 10 bases aligning to TRBD2. The ends lost 5 bases at V and 6 bases at J; junction bases unmatched: 6. Germline V lookup: CDR1 MNHEY, CDR2 SMNVEV (reference sequence). This CDR3 is built from 14 residues. As DNA, the CDR3 is TGTGCCAGCAGTCTAGCGGGAGTTAGGAAGACCCAGTACTTC. Translated, it gives CASSLAGVRKTQYF.

This clone was seen only a few times. The V and J genes are TRBV6-5 and TRBJ1-3; TRBD1 aligns across 7 bases. Looked up from germline, CDR1 is MNHEY and CDR2 is SVGAGI. This CDR3 is built from 15 residues. The J segment lost 8 bases and the V segment lost 3 bases, leaving 10 bases of the junction unmatched. CDR3 loop: CASSYLRGLGHTIYF. CDR3 DNA sequence: TGTGCCAGCAGTTATTTGAGGGGGCTCGGGCACACCATATATTTT.

This clone came up a few times. V is TRBV6-4 and J is TRBJ2-1, with 9 positions matching TRBD2. The V gene's germline CDR1 is MRHNA and CDR2 SNTAGT. V was clipped by 5 bases and J by 4 bases; unmatched bases: 3. This CDR3 comprises 14 residues. As DNA, the CDR3 is TGTGCCAGCAGTCGGACTAGCGAATACAATGAGCAGTTCTTC. This translates into CASSRTSEYNEQFF.

The CDR3 region has the DNA TGTGCCGCAAATCGACTAGCGGGAGTCGACGAGCAGTACTTC. Amino acid sequence: CAANRLAGVDEQYF. The chain carries TRBV10-3 and TRBJ2-7; 12 bases are a match to TRBD2. The CDR3 is 14 amino acids. The germline CDR1 and CDR2 sequences are ENHRY and SYGVKD. Germline trimming cut 11 bases from V and 5 bases from J; bases unmatched to any gene: 10.

V and J are TRBV4-3 and TRBJ2-1, with a weak D call TRBD1 (7 bases). The CDR3 totals 17 residues. CDR1 LGHNA and CDR2 YSLEER come from the germline V gene. Trimming stripped 4 bases from V and 6 bases from J, with 22 bases between. The CDR3 reads CASSRILGDQGGNEQFF. CDR3 sequence (DNA): TGCGCCAGCAGCCGGATCCTAGGGGACCAGGGGGGCAATGAGCAGTTCTTC.

This clone is categorized as medium-sized. This sequence joins TRBV7-8 and TRBJ2-1; the match to TRBD1 covers 7 bases. V shed 6 bases, J shed 6 bases, and the junction held 20 bases outside the gene matches. The length of the CDR3 is 18 residues. The V gene's germline CDR1 is SGHVS and CDR2 FQNEAQ. In DNA form, the CDR3 reads TGTGCCAGCAGGTCGACAGGGTGGTTAGCGCGTGGGTCCAATGAGCAGTTCTTC. Amino acid sequence: CASRSTGWLARGSNEQFF.

This clone was counted once. J is TRBJ1-3 and V is TRBV15; D unclear. The germline V gene encodes CDR1 LNHNV and CDR2 YYDKDF (reference sequence). V shed 2 bases and J shed 0 bases, with 8 bases lying between them. The CDR3 consists of 15 residues. The chain's CDR3 is CATSRRTDSGNTIYF. The CDR3 nucleotides read TGTGCCACCAGCAGACGAACAGACTCTGGAAACACCATATATTTT.

The count of this clone is one. The chain recombines TRBV5-4 with TRBJ2-1; TRBD1 matches 9 bases. J was trimmed by 0 bases and V by 4 bases; bases with no gene match: 8. This CDR3 has 17 amino acids. Germline V CDR1 and CDR2: SGHNT, YYREEE (reference sequence). The CDR3 loop reads CASSQDRGFNSYNEQFF. The CDR3 coding sequence is TGTGCCAGCAGCCAGGACAGGGGCTTCAACTCCTACAATGAGCAGTTCTTC.

The chain uses TRBV19 and TRBJ2-7, with 7 bases identical to TRBD2. Germline-derived CDR1 and CDR2 are LNHDA and SQIVND (reference sequence). This CDR3 comprises 14 residues. Trimming cost V 4 bases and J 4 bases; bases outside gene matches: 7. Here the CDR3 reads CASSTGLTMYEQYF. The CDR3 region has the DNA TGTGCCAGTAGTACGGGACTAACGATGTACGAGCAGTACTTC.

V usage is TRBV23-1 and J usage is TRBJ1-1, with 7 bases fitting TRBD1. TRBV23-1 is sorted into the ORF group, with uncertain function. Losses at the gene ends were 10 bases for V and 5 bases for J; bases not matched to a gene: 16. The CDR3 sequence is 15 residues long. CDR3 in DNA: TGCGCCACCCCCCCCCGCGCAGGGGGACGGACTGAAGCTTTCTTT. Translated, it gives CATPPRAGGRTEAFF.

V is TRBV4-3 and J is TRBJ1-5; no clear D. Looked up from germline, CDR1 is LGHNA and CDR2 is YSLEER. The CDR3 length is 13 residues. The V end was cut by 0 bases, the J end by 5 bases, with 5 bases between. This CDR3 is CASSQDRDQPQHF. For the CDR3, the DNA is TGCGCCAGCAGCCAAGATCGGGATCAGCCCCAGCATTTT.

This rearrangement joins TRBV15 to TRBJ2-7; D is perhaps TRBD2 (5 bases). There are 14 residues in the CDR3. V gave up 2 bases and J gave up 6 bases, with 14 bases separating them. Germline V lookup: CDR1 LNHNV, CDR2 YYDKDF (reference sequence). The CDR3 region is CATSRSEEFTEQYF. In DNA form, the CDR3 reads TGTGCCACCAGCAGATCGGAGGAGTTCACCGAGCAGTACTTC.

This rearrangement joins TRBV11-2 to TRBJ1-1, with unresolved D. V was clipped by 1 base and J by 4 bases, with 4 bases between them. The CDR3 totals 12 residues. Germline V gives CDR1 SGHAT, CDR2 FQNNGV. CDR3 nucleotides: TGTGCCAGCAGCTTAGGACTCACTGAAGCTTTCTTT. The encoded protein is CASSLGLTEAFF.

V is TRBV2 and J is TRBJ2-1, with 8 bases aligning to TRBD2. V shed 6 bases and J 0 bases; nucleotides not matched to a gene: 19. The CDR3 is 20 residues long. Germline V CDR1 and CDR2: SNHLY, FYNNEI. CDR3 DNA sequence: TGTGCCAGCAGCCTGAACGAGCGGGAGTTAGACTTCAACTCCTACAATGAGCAGTTCTTC. It translates to CASSLNERELDFNSYNEQFF. Using reference TRBV2 and TRBJ2-1 for the parts outside the CDR3, the full variable domain is EPEVTQTPSHQVTQMGQEVILRCVPISNHLYFYWYRQILGQKVEFLVSFYNNEISEKSEIFDDQFSVERPDGSNFTLKIRSTKLEDSAMYFCASSLNERELDFNSYNEQFFGPGTRLTVL.

The CDR3 nucleotides are TGTGCCAGTAGTATAGGGGGGGTCAATGAGCAGTTCTTC. This codes for CASSIGGVNEQFF. The chain employs TRBV19 and TRBJ2-1, with a weak D call TRBD2 (6 bases). Trimming pared 1 base from V and 6 bases from J, leaving 7 bases between. The germline V gene has CDR1 LNHDA and CDR2 SQIVND (reference sequence). The CDR3 is made up of 13 amino acids.

In its sample, this clone was seen once. The V and J genes are TRBV6-1 and TRBJ2-6; no clear D gene. Germline V gene lookup returns CDR1 MNHNS and CDR2 SASEGT. The CDR3 loop spans 15 amino acids. Trimming shortened V by 4 bases and J by 0 bases, and 7 bases separated the two germline ends. Here the CDR3 reads CASSVDSSGANVLTF. CDR3 DNA: TGTGCCAGCAGTGTTGATAGCTCTGGGGCCAACGTCCTGACTTTC.

This clone was seen once. The chain carries TRBV27 and TRBJ2-1; D remains unclear. The CDR3 runs to 14 residues. V was cut by 2 bases and J by 4 bases, with 9 bases left in between. Germline V gene sequence: CDR1 MNHEY, CDR2 SMNVEV (reference sequence). For the CDR3, the DNA is TGTGCCAGCAGTTTAAGAAGCGTTTACAATGAGCAGTTCTTC. Protein sequence: CASSLRSVYNEQFF.

The chain couples TRBV5-1 to TRBJ2-1; TRBD2 matches at 12 bases. The V gene end was trimmed by 5 bases and the J gene end by 8 bases; junction bases not matched to a gene: 5. CDR3 length: 14 residues. Germline values: CDR1 SGHRS, CDR2 YFSETQ. CDR3: CASRSTSGSYEQFF. CDR3 in DNA: TGCGCCAGCAGATCGACTAGCGGGAGTTATGAGCAGTTCTTC.

The J gene is TRBJ2-7, the V gene TRBV27; 8 bases map to TRBD1. J lost 4 bases, V lost 3 bases, and 2 bases had no gene match. The germline V gene encodes CDR1 MNHEY and CDR2 SMNVEV (reference sequence). CDR3 length equals 13 residues. The CDR3 DNA is TGTGCCAGCAGTTTGACAGGGGTTTACGAGCAGTACTTC. This encodes CASSLTGVYEQYF.